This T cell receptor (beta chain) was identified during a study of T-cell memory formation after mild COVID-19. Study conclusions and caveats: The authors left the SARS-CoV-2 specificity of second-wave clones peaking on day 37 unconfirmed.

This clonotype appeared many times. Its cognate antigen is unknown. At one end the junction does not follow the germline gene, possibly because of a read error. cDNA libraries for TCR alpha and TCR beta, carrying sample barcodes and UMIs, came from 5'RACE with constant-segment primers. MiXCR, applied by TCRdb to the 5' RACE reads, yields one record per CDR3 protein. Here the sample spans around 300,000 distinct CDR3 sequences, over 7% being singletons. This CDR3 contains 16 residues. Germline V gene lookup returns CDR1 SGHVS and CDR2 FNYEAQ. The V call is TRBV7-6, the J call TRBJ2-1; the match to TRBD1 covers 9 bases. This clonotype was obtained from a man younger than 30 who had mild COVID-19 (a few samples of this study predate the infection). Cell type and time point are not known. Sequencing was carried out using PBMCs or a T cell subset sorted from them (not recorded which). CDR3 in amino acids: CASSLALGQGENEQFF. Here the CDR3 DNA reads TGTGCCAGCAGCCTAGCATTGGGACAGGGTGAGAATGAGCAGTTCTTC.